Listed below are T cell receptor beta chains from one sample, sequenced in a study of metastatic and nonmetastatic thyroid tumors. TCRdb redid the clone calls on the PCR reads using MiXCR. The repertoire includes 50,000 to 65,000 clones, around a sixth of them detected once, and roughly 3% sits in the top ten. Source material: blood. The receptor set was obtained from a female donor with papillary thyroid cancer or a benign thyroid nodule (not recorded which). Some clones in this sample may be carry-over from other donors' samples. The conserved cysteine and the conserved F or W are not part of the CDR3 here. The D gene is left open where the match is weak.

ASSFFWHLRLSTDTQY NA TRBJ2-3 TRBV12-3/TRBV12-4 16
ASSLFEGVLYNEQF NA TRBJ2-1 TRBV28 14
ASGGTYGYT NA TRBJ1-2 TRBV2 9
ASSLPDLVRSPLH NA TRBJ1-6 TRBV19 13
ASNPRAYLSYEQY NA TRBJ2-7 TRBV28 13
ACGTSRGAGELF NA TRBJ2-2 TRBV12-3/TRBV12-4 12
ASRGTHPNTEAF NA TRBJ1-1 TRBV12-3/TRBV12-4 12
ASSKQGANTEAF TRBD1 TRBJ1-1 TRBV7-9 12
ASSIRQGTYEQY TRBD1 TRBJ2-7 TRBV5-1 12
ATSRDFGESGELF NA TRBJ2-2 TRBV15 13
SPPASGKFEQF TRBD2 TRBJ2-1 TRBV29-1 11
ASSESSGANVLT NA TRBJ2-6 TRBV9 12
AWTLGNSPLH NA TRBJ1-6 TRBV30 10
ASSATLGQAGTYEQY TRBD1 TRBJ2-7 TRBV25-1 15
ASREGQGTNSPLH TRBD1 TRBJ1-6 TRBV12-3/TRBV12-4 13
ASSLASGFTGGTQY TRBD2 TRBJ2-3 TRBV28 14
ASSPRTGPGNTIY TRBD1 TRBJ1-3 TRBV9 13
ASSFMIEGSYGYT NA TRBJ1-2 TRBV12-3/TRBV12-4 13
ASSNRPGGANVLT NA TRBJ2-6 TRBV6-2/TRBV6-3 13
ASSHTGAGQAF TRBD1 TRBJ1-1 TRBV12-3/TRBV12-4 11
ASATGTSGGYEQY TRBD2 TRBJ2-7 TRBV2 13
ASSLLGDPNYGYT NA TRBJ1-2 TRBV28 13
ASSRGREYSNQHQH NA TRBJ1-5 TRBV19 14
ASSSSDPFLDEQF NA TRBJ2-1 TRBV7-9 13
ASSSTPRPGNTEAF NA TRBJ1-1 TRBV7-8 14
ASSLALAEAF NA TRBJ1-1 TRBV28 10
SARGTGGPGNEQY TRBD2 TRBJ2-7 TRBV20-1 13
ASSRRPPGQGSNEQF TRBD1 TRBJ2-1 TRBV7-8 15
SADPYNEQF NA TRBJ2-1 TRBV20-1 9
ASKLEKGSETQY NA TRBJ2-5 TRBV12-3/TRBV12-4 12
SVEGPNGELF NA TRBJ2-2 TRBV29-1 10
ASSLALAGGTDTQY TRBD2 TRBJ2-3 TRBV11-1 14
ASSYPPGGGGYEQY NA TRBJ2-7 TRBV6-2/TRBV6-3 14
ASSAPRGGSNTEAF NA TRBJ1-1 TRBV28 14
ASSTLRTGGKDTQY TRBD1 TRBJ2-3 TRBV5-1 14
ASSLGSNQPQH NA TRBJ1-5 TRBV28 11
ASNSWTNYNEQF NA TRBJ2-1 TRBV5-1 12
ASSLLGGSTDTQY TRBD2 TRBJ2-3 TRBV5-1 13
SGAERAEQF NA TRBJ2-1 TRBV29-1 9
SADRTSGPGGQY TRBD2 TRBJ2-7 TRBV20-1 12
ASGRTGTSGNDEQF TRBD2 TRBJ2-1 TRBV6-4 14
ASSRTASYEQY NA TRBJ2-7 TRBV27 11
ASSNTGAPYEQY TRBD1 TRBJ2-7 TRBV19 12
ASSEGLAGNEQF TRBD2 TRBJ2-1 TRBV6-4 12
ASSYLGTSSIFYEQY TRBD2 TRBJ2-7 TRBV6-6 15
ASTLATDTQY NA TRBJ2-3 TRBV2 10
ASSLGRGVMNTEAF NA TRBJ1-1 TRBV13 14
ASSQRHRQNEKLF NA TRBJ1-4 TRBV18 13
ASSPGLIYNEQF NA TRBJ2-1 TRBV19 12
ATAQGRTEAS NA TRBJ1-1 TRBV13 10
ASSHGGSSYEQY TRBD2 TRBJ2-7 TRBV3-1 12
ASSPRSLGDTQY NA TRBJ2-3 TRBV19 12
ATIDPGTLNNEQF NA TRBJ2-1 TRBV24-1 13